Presented here are 9 T cell receptor beta chains from one specimen sequenced in a study of OX40 agonist ivuxolimab in advanced cancers. TCRdb keeps only in-frame clones here, not all; method: immunoSEQ multiplex PCR. Among over 45,000 clones listed, around nine tenths were seen once. The specimen comprised CD4+ or CD8+ T cells sorted from blood, sampled in a trial of the OX40 agonist ivuxolimab. Receptors originate from an adult with an advanced solid tumor such as melanoma, head and neck, liver or kidney cancer.

V usage is TRBV5-1 and J usage is TRBJ2-1, with 7 nucleotides matching TRBD2. The CDR3 is 15 residues long. The germline V gene encodes CDR1 SGHRS and CDR2 YFSETQ. The V segment lost 0 bases and the J segment 2 bases; nucleotides outside the gene matches: 2. Here the CDR3 DNA reads TGCGCCAGCAGCTTGGATGCGGGAGCCTACAATGAGCAGTTCTTC. As protein: CASSLDAGAYNEQFF.

The chain combines TRBV5-8 with TRBJ1-5; TRBD1 might be the D (5 bases). Trimming took off 0 bases at V and 1 base at J, with 11 bases between the two ends. Per the germline V gene, CDR1 is SGHTS and CDR2 is YDEGEE. This CDR3 region has 16 residues. CDR3 coding DNA: TGTGCCAGCAGCTTGGCCGGGCAGGGAAGCAATCAGCCCCAGCATTTT. Encoded protein: CASSLAGQGSNQPQHF.

The chain carries TRBV19 and TRBJ1-1; 7 nucleotides agree with TRBD1. Germline V gene data show CDR1 as LNHDA and CDR2 as SQIVND (reference sequence). The CDR3 consists of 15 residues. The V gene end was trimmed by 6 bases and the J gene end by 1 base; junction bases not matched to a gene: 8. The CDR3: CASRGLDRRNTEAFF. As DNA, the CDR3 is TGTGCCAGTAGGGGATTGGACAGGAGGAACACTGAAGCTTTCTTT.

CDR3 DNA: TGTGCCAGTAGTATCGGACAGGGACCAGATACGCAGTATTTT. Translation gives CASSIGQGPDTQYF. This sequence joins TRBV19 and TRBJ2-3, with 8 bases identical to TRBD1. Germline lookup yields CDR1 LNHDA and CDR2 SQIVND (reference sequence). With V trimmed by 3 bases and J by 4 bases, 3 bases remained unmatched. CDR3 length: 14 amino acids.

The chain links TRBV18 to TRBJ1-5; D uncertain. This CDR3 spans 13 amino acids. Between the trimmed V and J ends, which lost 3 bases and 6 bases, there was a span of 9 bases. Germline loops: CDR1 KGHSH, CDR2 LQKENI. CDR3 amino acids: CASSPGTRQPQHF. Written as DNA, the CDR3 is TGTGCCAGCTCACCTGGTACGCGTCAGCCCCAGCATTTT.

J is TRBJ2-3 and V is TRBV6-6; perhaps TRBD1 as D (6 bases). Germline CDR1 MNHNY, CDR2 SVGAGI (reference sequence). With 7 bases removed from V and 14 bases from J, the gap between germline ends came to 19 bases. The CDR3 length is 12 residues. CDR3 coding DNA: TGTGCCAGCAACCCGGCCGCACAGGGACGGTATTTT. This translates into CASNPAAQGRYF.

The chain employs TRBV6-1 and TRBJ2-3; no definite D call. This CDR3 is built from 14 residues. The germline V gene has CDR1 MNHNS and CDR2 SASEGT. V lost 4 bases, J lost 3 bases, and 11 bases lay in between. CDR3 coding DNA: TGTGCCAGCAGTGGTCTAGGATGGACAGATACGCAGTATTTT. It codes for CASSGLGWTDTQYF.

This rearrangement joins TRBV27 to TRBJ2-5, with D unresolved. The closer fit of TRBJ2-7 to the DNA end suggests the J call may be wrong. The CDR3 has 14 amino acids. Germline V gives CDR1 MNHEY, CDR2 SMNVEV (reference sequence). The CDR3 bases are TGTGCCAGCAGTTTATTCAAGAACTCCTACGAGCAGTACTTC. Encoded protein: CASSLFKNSYEQYF.

The CDR3 loop is CASSFYSGSNSNQPQHF. In DNA, the CDR3 is TGTGCCAGCAGCTTTTATTCCGGCTCCAATAGCAATCAGCCCCAGCATTTT. The chain has TRBV5-6 and TRBJ1-5; the D is unclear. Trimming shortened V by 2 bases and J by 0 bases, and 15 bases separated the two germline ends. Germline lookup yields CDR1 SGHDT and CDR2 YYEEEE. The CDR3 runs 17 residues.